The present T cell receptor (delta chain) was sequenced within a study of human gamma delta and Vdelta1 T cells (dated by TCRdb to 2016 to 2019). A note on the overall study: The study investigated Delta One T cells, Vd1+ gamma-delta T cells, as cytotoxic effectors against acute myeloid leukemia.

Library method: PCR. Sequenced using an Illumina MiSeq. The public reads were reprocessed by TCRdb using CATT, and rows of matching DNA were later combined. The sample table records fewer than 7,000 delta-chain clones; less than 9.5% of these occur just once. The top ten constitute approximately 14% of the sample. This clone has just a few counts. Its target antigen remains unknown. A far larger clone lies a single base away; this is likely a read error. This specimen includes other DNA sequences encoding the same CDR3. The cysteine opens and the phenylalanine closes a CDR3 of 21 amino acids. The kept DNA is CDR3 alone, 63 bases in frame from the first base. CDR1 and CDR2 (TSWWSYY, QGS) derive from the germline V gene.

Sequencing was carried out using naive CD27+ Vdelta1 gamma-delta T cells from blood. The sequence links TRDV1 to TRDJ1; 9 middle bases align to TRDD3. The sequence came from a human donor in good health. The CDR3 protein is CALGPKDLRRGILRNTDKLIF. The bases are TGTGCCCTTGGGCCTAAGGATCTACGTCGGGGGATACTTCGGAACACCGATAAACTCATCTTT.